This TCR beta chain stems from a study of CD8+ T cells in alopecia areata. Overall study results and limits: Patients displayed less clarity in TCR sharing than mice, a finding possibly related to HLA. Higher clonality and more expanded CD8+ clones appeared in lesional than normal scalp.

This clone has a single count. Its antigen is still unknown. Treatment in this sample: oral pan-JAK inhibitor, 5-10 mg twice daily. Patients with alopecia areata provided lesional scalp punch biopsies as well as peripheral blood. Extracted RNA was reverse transcribed into cDNA, the sequencing template. Sequencing was performed with immunoSEQ multiplex PCR; in TCRdb, only in-frame clones are kept and a portion is missing. Of approximately 160,000 clones in the sample, around 60% were seen once. Sample: CD4+ T cells sorted from blood, taken at week 24, from a patient treated with tofacitinib. This clonotype originated in a human donor with alopecia areata.

The CDR3 nucleotides read TGTGCCAGCAGTGGCCGACTAGCGGGGGGTCTCGAGCAGTACTTC. Its protein product is CASSGRLAGGLEQYF. The rearrangement links TRBV6-1 to TRBJ2-7, with 13 bases fitting TRBD2. CDR1 is MNHNS and CDR2 is SASEGT in the germline V gene. After removal of 4 bases from V and 6 bases from J, the junction contained 6 bases not matched to a gene. The CDR3 has 15 amino acids.